These 29 T cell receptor beta chains were sequenced from one sample in a study of cytomegalovirus exposure and HLA in healthy donors. Primers for the PCR totalled 60 Vbeta and 13 Jbeta. The assay was immunoSEQ multiplex PCR, and TCRdb's table has in-frame clones only and misses some. The table shows about 140,000 clones, with around four fifths occurring only once. The sequenced material came from PBMCs. The receptors shown here come from a female donor in good health and CMV-seronegative.

This clone has just a few counts. V usage is TRBV30 and J usage is TRBJ1-1, with TRBD1 matching 7 bases. The CDR3 length is 14 residues. Germline loops: CDR1 GTSNPN, CDR2 SVGIG (reference sequence). With V trimmed by 3 bases and J by 5 bases, 9 bases remained unmatched. CDR3 region: CAWRDYRGRTEAFF. CDR3 bases: TGTGCCTGGAGGGACTACAGGGGAAGAACTGAAGCTTTCTTT.

The rearrangement links TRBV9 to TRBJ2-1; 11 bases map to TRBD2. The CDR3 spans 16 residues. The J segment lost 4 bases and the V segment lost 3 bases, leaving 6 bases of the junction unmatched. CDR1 SGDLS and CDR2 YYNGEE come from the germline V gene. The CDR3 here is CASSALAGGVYNEQFF. CDR3 nucleotides: TGTGCCAGCAGCGCCCTAGCGGGAGGTGTGTACAATGAGCAGTTCTTC.

The chain uses TRBV5-1 and TRBJ2-6, with TRBD1 as a possible D gene (6 bases). V was shortened by 4 bases and J by 2 bases, with 19 bases between the two germline ends. CDR1 SGHRS and CDR2 YFSETQ come from the germline V gene. This CDR3 spans 18 amino acids. In DNA form, the CDR3 reads TGCGCCAGCAGCGCCAAGGACAGCCTATCCGCTGGGGCCAACGTCCTGACTTTC. Its translation: CASSAKDSLSAGANVLTF.

The rearrangement links TRBV5-4 to TRBJ2-2, with D tentatively TRBD2 (7 bases). The length of the CDR3 is 17 residues. From germline, CDR1 is SGHNT and CDR2 YYREEE (reference sequence). V was clipped by 0 bases and J by 6 bases, with 18 bases between them. This CDR3 is CASSLDAGASYAGELFF. The CDR3 DNA reads TGTGCCAGCAGCTTGGACGCGGGGGCCTCTTATGCCGGGGAGCTGTTTTTT.

This clone was detected a few times. The V and J genes are TRBV6-5 and TRBJ1-4, with 8 nucleotides matching TRBD1. Germline-derived CDR1 and CDR2 are MNHEY and SVGAGI. V lost 1 base, J lost 3 bases, and 4 bases stayed unmatched. The CDR3 runs 16 residues. This chain's CDR3 is CASSYFAGGPNEKLFF. CDR3 nucleotide sequence: TGTGCCAGCAGTTACTTCGCAGGGGGCCCTAATGAAAAACTGTTTTTT.

The chain employs TRBV4-1 and TRBJ1-1, with D perhaps matching TRBD1 (6 bases). Germline assignment: CDR1 MGHRA and CDR2 YSYEKL. The CDR3 totals 14 residues. V gave up 4 bases and J gave up 1 base, with 10 bases separating them. Here the CDR3 DNA reads TGCGCCAGCAGCCCTAAAGGGGGGAACACTGAAGCTTTCTTT. It codes for CASSPKGGNTEAFF.

The chain recombines TRBV5-6 with TRBJ1-6; 8 nucleotides align to TRBD1. V shed 3 bases and J 7 bases; nucleotides not matched to a gene: 9. CDR3 size: 16 residues. Germline CDR1 reads SGHDT; CDR2 reads YYEEEE. CDR3 protein: CASSYNRGQANSPLHF. In DNA, the CDR3 is TGTGCCAGCAGCTACAACCGGGGACAGGCAAATTCACCCCTCCACTTT.

This clone was found a few times. This chain connects TRBV7-6 to TRBJ2-7, with a weak D call TRBD2 (6 bases). Germline loops: CDR1 SGHVS, CDR2 FNYEAQ. V was trimmed by 5 bases and J by 6 bases, leaving 14 bases between them. The CDR3 extends over 13 amino acids. The CDR3 here is CASSQITEGEQYF. In nucleotides, the CDR3 is TGTGCCAGCAGCCAAATCACGGAGGGCGAGCAGTACTTC.

The rearrangement uses TRBV6-1 and TRBJ2-7, with no clear D. Germline V gene data show CDR1 as MNHNS and CDR2 as SASEGT. V dropped 1 base and J dropped 2 bases, with 12 bases sitting between them. There are 15 residues in the CDR3. DNA for the CDR3: TGTGCCAGCAGTGAAGGTTTCGCGGCTGCCTACGAGCAGTACTTC. Translation gives CASSEGFAAAYEQYF.

A single count supports this clone. J is TRBJ2-1 and V is TRBV7-6, with TRBD2 matching 10 bases. With 4 bases clipped from V and 5 bases from J, the junction kept 11 bases outside the gene matches. Germline assignment: CDR1 SGHVS and CDR2 FNYEAQ. The CDR3 covers 17 residues. In DNA, the CDR3 is TGTGCCAGCAGCTGGGGAGCCGGACTAGCGGCTGACAATGAGCAGTTCTTC. Amino acids: CASSWGAGLAADNEQFF. Drawing the rest from reference TRBV7-6 and TRBJ2-1, the complete variable domain is GAGVSQSPRYKVTKRGQDVALRCDPISGHVSLYWYRQALGQGPEFLTYFNYEAQQDKSGLPNDRFSAERPEGSISTLTIQRTEQRDSAMYRCASSWGAGLAADNEQFFGPGTRLTVL.

V is TRBV6-6 and J is TRBJ2-7, with 7 bases lining up with TRBD1. CDR1 and CDR2 from the germline V gene are MNHNY and SVGAGI (reference sequence). With V trimmed by 0 bases and J by 4 bases, 9 bases remained unmatched. The length of the CDR3 is 16 residues. DNA of the CDR3: TGTGCCAGCAGTTACTCCTCTGCAGGGGGTTTTTACGAGCAGTACTTC. Residues: CASSYSSAGGFYEQYF.

This clone was detected a few times. The V gene is TRBV5-6, the J gene TRBJ1-5; 7 nucleotides agree with TRBD1. The J segment lost 3 bases and the V segment lost 5 bases, leaving 5 bases of the junction unmatched. Germline CDR1 SGHDT, CDR2 YYEEEE. The CDR3 covers 14 residues. The CDR3 sequence: CASSLGGSNQPQHF. The CDR3 DNA reads TGTGCCAGCAGTCTAGGGGGCTCCAATCAGCCCCAGCATTTT.

The chain joins TRBV6-1 to TRBJ1-3; TRBD1 matches at 11 bases. The CDR3 runs to 19 residues. CDR1 MNHNS and CDR2 SASEGT come from the germline V gene. Germline trimming cut 4 bases from V and 5 bases from J; bases unmatched to any gene: 16. The CDR3 reads CASSGYKDRGRGGRNTIYF. The CDR3 DNA sequence: TGTGCCAGCAGTGGATATAAGGACAGGGGGCGCGGCGGCCGAAACACCATATATTTT.

This chain links TRBV15 with TRBJ2-5, with TRBD1 identical over 11 bases. The CDR3 loop spans 15 amino acids. The V gene end was trimmed by 3 bases and the J gene end by 3 bases; junction bases not matched to a gene: 3. Germline V gene sequence: CDR1 LNHNV, CDR2 YYDKDF (reference sequence). Here the CDR3 reads CATSRGTGGKETQYF. In nucleotides, the CDR3 is TGTGCCACCAGCAGGGGGACAGGGGGAAAAGAGACCCAGTACTTC.

The sample holds a few counts of this clone. This rearrangement joins TRBV5-1 to TRBJ1-1; possibly TRBD1 for D (6 bases). CDR3 length equals 13 residues. V was clipped by 6 bases and J by 4 bases, with 13 bases between them. From germline, CDR1 is SGHRS and CDR2 YFSETQ. In DNA, the CDR3 is TGCGCCAGCACCAACACAGGGACCACTGAAGCTTTCTTT. This encodes CASTNTGTTEAFF. The complete variable domain, with remaining parts taken from reference TRBV5-1 and TRBJ1-1, reads KAGVTQTPRYLIKTRGQQVTLSCSPISGHRSVSWYQQTPGQGLQFLFEYFSETQRNKGNFPGRFSGRQFSNSRSEMNVSTLELGDSALYLCASTNTGTTEAFFGQGTRLTVV.

This clone was seen only once. This chain connects TRBV4-2 to TRBJ2-7; 10 bases map to TRBD1. Germline CDR1 is LGHNA and CDR2 is YNFKEQ. With V trimmed by 4 bases and J by 3 bases, 3 bases remained unmatched. The CDR3 has 14 amino acids. The CDR3 loop is CASSLGQGGYEQYF. Written as DNA, the CDR3 is TGTGCCAGCAGCCTAGGACAGGGGGGCTACGAGCAGTACTTC.

This clone was seen a handful of times. V and J are TRBV6-1 and TRBJ1-1; TRBD1 matches at 10 bases. Germline V gene sequence: CDR1 MNHNS, CDR2 SASEGT. V gave up 6 bases and J gave up 10 bases; unmatched junction bases: 8. This CDR3 is built from 13 residues. CDR3 coding DNA: TGTGCCAGCAGGGACAGGGGGGAACGAATAGCTTTCTTT. The encoded protein is CASRDRGERIAFF.

The chain uses TRBV30 and TRBJ2-1, with 7 positions matching TRBD2. Germline CDR1 reads GTSNPN; CDR2 reads SVGIG (reference sequence). V shed 3 bases and J 9 bases; nucleotides not matched to a gene: 11. The CDR3 loop spans 14 amino acids. The chain's CDR3 is CAWRSTGGKGEQFF. CDR3 in DNA: TGTGCCTGGAGATCGACGGGGGGTAAAGGTGAGCAGTTCTTC.

This chain connects TRBV20-1 to TRBJ2-3, with D uncertain. The V end was cut by 6 bases, the J end by 6 bases, with 10 bases between. Germline CDR1 and CDR2: DFQATT and SNEGSKA (reference sequence). The CDR3 covers 11 residues. Here the CDR3 DNA reads TGCAGTGCCCCCACCGGGGATACGCAGTATTTT. Protein: CSAPTGDTQYF.

The rearrangement joins TRBV28 to TRBJ2-3, with TRBD2 identical over 9 bases. The germline CDR1 and CDR2 sequences are MDHEN and SYDVKM. The CDR3 spans 14 residues. V lost 8 bases, J lost 5 bases, and 8 bases stayed unmatched. In DNA form, the CDR3 reads TGTGCCAGCTCCCAGCGGGGGGTGGGAGATACGCAGTATTTT. Translated: CASSQRGVGDTQYF.

This clone has only a few counts. The chain employs TRBV28 and TRBJ1-1; tentative D call: TRBD1 (5 bases). The CDR3 runs to 14 residues. Germline V lookup: CDR1 MDHEN, CDR2 SYDVKM. Deletions cut 0 bases from V and 4 bases from J, with 9 bases between. The CDR3 protein is CASSLWGLGTEAFF. The CDR3 DNA follows: TGTGCCAGCAGTTTATGGGGACTTGGCACTGAAGCTTTCTTT.

The V and J genes are TRBV9 and TRBJ2-6, with a tentative D call TRBD1 (5 bases). Trimming cost V 2 bases and J 0 bases, with 6 bases left between them. Per germline, CDR1 SGDLS and CDR2 YYNGEE. This CDR3 contains 15 residues. CDR3 sequence: CASSVTGSGANVLTF. The CDR3 DNA sequence: TGTGCCAGCAGCGTTACAGGCTCTGGGGCCAACGTCCTGACTTTC.

The genes are TRBV5-1 and TRBJ1-1; perhaps TRBD1 as D (5 bases). Trimming stripped 4 bases from V and 2 bases from J, with 15 bases between. Germline V gives CDR1 SGHRS, CDR2 YFSETQ. The CDR3 has 15 residues. The CDR3 sequence: CASSGEAGINTEAFF. The CDR3 nucleotides are TGCGCCAGCAGCGGGGAGGCAGGGATAAACACTGAAGCTTTCTTT.

The chain links TRBV29-1 to TRBJ2-2, with TRBD1 identical over 8 bases. V lost 5 bases, J lost 3 bases, and 5 bases stayed unmatched. CDR3 length: 14 residues. CDR1 SQVTM and CDR2 ANQGSEA come from the germline V gene. The CDR3 nucleotides are TGCAGCGTTCGAGTGACAGGGGACACCGGGGAGCTGTTTTTT. Translating it yields CSVRVTGDTGELFF.

The rearrangement uses TRBV19 and TRBJ1-2; TRBD1 aligns across 9 bases. The V gene end was trimmed by 7 bases and the J gene end by 3 bases; junction bases not matched to a gene: 12. There are 16 residues in the CDR3. Germline V lookup: CDR1 LNHDA, CDR2 SQIVND (reference sequence). CDR3: CASTAERTGAHYGYTF. CDR3 bases: TGTGCCAGTACGGCCGAGCGGACAGGGGCCCACTATGGCTACACCTTC. Complete variable domain (other parts from reference TRBV19 and TRBJ1-2): DGGITQSPKYLFRKEGQNVTLSCEQNLNHDAMYWYRQDPGQGLRLIYYSQIVNDFQKGDIAEGYSVSREKKESFPLTVTSAQKNPTAFYLCASTAERTGAHYGYTFGSGTRLTVV.

This clone was recorded once. V gene TRBV27 combines with J gene TRBJ1-2; D unresolved. Germline CDR1 reads MNHEY; CDR2 reads SMNVEV (reference sequence). Between the trimmed V and J ends, which lost 4 bases and 3 bases, there was a span of 9 bases. CDR3 length: 13 amino acids. The CDR3 spells CASSSTSYYGYTF. The DNA for the CDR3 is TGTGCCAGCAGTTCAACGAGCTACTATGGCTACACCTTC.

This chain uses TRBV7-9 with TRBJ2-7; 7 positions agree with TRBD2. Looked up from germline, CDR1 is SEHNR and CDR2 is FQNEAQ (reference sequence). CDR3 length: 16 amino acids. Trimming at V came to 5 bases and at J to 0 bases, leaving 10 bases not matched to a gene. The CDR3 bases are TGTGCCAGCAGCAAAGAAGCGGGGTTAAGCTCCTACGAGCAGTACTTC. It translates to CASSKEAGLSSYEQYF.

This sequence joins TRBV5-1 and TRBJ1-1, with D possibly being TRBD1 (5 bases). Germline CDR1 and CDR2: SGHRS and YFSETQ. The CDR3 consists of 16 residues. V lost 0 bases and J lost 2, with 14 bases in between. The CDR3 loop reads CASSLANPGVNTEAFF. For the CDR3, the DNA is TGCGCCAGCAGCTTGGCCAACCCGGGGGTTAACACTGAAGCTTTCTTT.

The J gene is TRBJ2-3, the V gene TRBV28; D might be TRBD1 (5 bases). The germline V and J ends were trimmed by 3 bases and 4 bases, with 23 bases remaining between them. The CDR3 has 18 residues. Germline V lookup: CDR1 MDHEN, CDR2 SYDVKM. CDR3 sequence reads: CASSLGLQSASGPDTQYF. The CDR3 DNA reads TGTGCCAGCAGTTTGGGCCTGCAGTCAGCATCAGGGCCAGATACGCAGTATTTT.